The 13 T cell receptor beta chains in this list originate from one sample, sequenced in a study of shared clonotypes between healthy human individuals. Produced via immunoSEQ multiplex PCR; TCRdb's table is partial and in-frame only. The table has 1,500,000 or so clones, roughly 98.5% seen once. Sequencing was performed on naive CD4+ T cells sorted from blood. Subset noted: CD45RA+ positively selected. The receptors were gathered from a man in his thirties or forties in good health.

CDR3 bases: TGTGCCAGCAGTGCCGACAGGGCTCGCAATCAGCCCCAGCATTTT. Its protein is CASSADRARNQPQHF. The chain is built from TRBV6-1 and TRBJ1-5, with 7 bases identical to TRBD1. The CDR3 runs 15 residues. The V and J ends lost 4 bases and 2 bases, in that order; junction bases with no gene match: 5. The germline V gene has CDR1 MNHNS and CDR2 SASEGT.

The rearrangement links TRBV6-1 to TRBJ2-7, with D perhaps TRBD2 (6 bases). From germline, CDR1 is MNHNS and CDR2 SASEGT. The CDR3 covers 15 residues. Trimming pared 6 bases from V and 2 bases from J, leaving 17 bases between. CDR3: CASSQTGLLAYEQYF. CDR3 coding DNA: TGTGCCAGCAGCCAGACGGGACTTCTGGCCTACGAGCAGTACTTC.

This chain connects TRBV2 to TRBJ1-1; D may be TRBD1 (6 bases). The CDR3 totals 13 residues. CDR1 is SNHLY, CDR2 FYNNEI, per germline. Deletions cut 9 bases from V and 1 base from J, with 12 bases between. This CDR3 is CARGDRTNTEAFF. The CDR3 DNA reads as TGTGCCAGGGGTGACAGGACGAACACTGAAGCTTTCTTT.

The genes are TRBV19 and TRBJ1-1; D uncertain. The CDR3 is 14 residues long. Per the germline V gene, CDR1 is LNHDA and CDR2 is SQIVND (reference sequence). The ends were cut back, 3 bases at V and 1 base at J, with 9 bases in the middle. As DNA, the CDR3 is TGTGCCAGTAGTATTAACTTGCCGAACACTGAAGCTTTCTTT. It yields the protein CASSINLPNTEAFF. Filled out from reference TRBV19 and TRBJ1-1, the complete variable domain reads DGGITQSPKYLFRKEGQNVTLSCEQNLNHDAMYWYRQDPGQGLRLIYYSQIVNDFQKGDIAEGYSVSREKKESFPLTVTSAQKNPTAFYLCASSINLPNTEAFFGQGTRLTVV.

This clone was observed once. The chain joins TRBV23-1 to TRBJ2-2; D perhaps matches TRBD1 (6 bases). TRBV23-1 has ORF status, its function being uncertain. The length of the CDR3 is 17 residues. Deletions cut 11 bases from V and 5 bases from J, with 27 bases between. The CDR3 DNA reads TGCGCCCTACTAGATCGTCAGGGGCCTCGGAGGACCGGGGAGCTGTTTTTT. Protein: CALLDRQGPRRTGELFF.

Turning to this clone: This sample includes further DNA sequences coding for the same CDR3. The rearrangement joins TRBV20-1 to TRBJ2-1; a possible D gene is TRBD2 (6 bases). The V gene's germline CDR1 is DFQATT and CDR2 SNEGSKA (reference sequence). The V end lost 3 bases, the J end lost 9 bases, and 9 bases lay between the germline ends. There are 11 residues in the CDR3. CDR3 DNA: TGCAGTGCTAGGGAGGGGAGTGAGCAGTTCTTC. Encoded protein: CSAREGSEQFF.

The chain is built from TRBV6-6 and TRBJ1-3; the D is unclear. Deletions cut 2 bases from V and 2 bases from J, with 7 bases between. Germline V CDR1 and CDR2: MNHNY, SVGAGI (reference sequence). This CDR3 has 14 residues. CDR3 nucleotides: TGTGCCAGCAGTTACCAGGAGACTGGAAACACCATATATTTT. Its protein product is CASSYQETGNTIYF.

This chain joins TRBV5-1 and TRBJ2-7, with 12 positions matching TRBD1. CDR1 and CDR2 (germline): SGHRS, YFSETQ. The CDR3 is 17 residues long. V dropped 0 bases and J dropped 1; count of bases not matched to a gene: 5. CDR3 region: CASSLVPGQGASYEQYF. CDR3 bases: TGCGCCAGCAGCTTGGTGCCGGGACAGGGGGCGTCCTACGAGCAGTACTTC. Full variable domain (remainder filled in from reference TRBV5-1 and TRBJ2-7): KAGVTQTPRYLIKTRGQQVTLSCSPISGHRSVSWYQQTPGQGLQFLFEYFSETQRNKGNFPGRFSGRQFSNSRSEMNVSTLELGDSALYLCASSLVPGQGASYEQYFGPGTRLTVT.

Comments on this clone: This specimen includes other DNA sequences encoding the same CDR3. The V call is TRBV7-6, the J call TRBJ2-7; 8 bases fit TRBD1. The CDR3 sequence is 15 residues long. Germline loops: CDR1 SGHVS, CDR2 FNYEAQ. With V trimmed by 0 bases and J by 1 base, 2 bases remained unmatched. The CDR3 nucleotides read TGTGCCAGCAGCTTAGCTGGGACAGGTTCCTACGAGCAGTACTTC. It translates to CASSLAGTGSYEQYF.

The chain has TRBV5-1 and TRBJ2-1; maybe TRBD2 (6 bases). Trimming shortened V by 4 bases and J by 6 bases, and 17 bases separated the two germline ends. Germline loops: CDR1 SGHRS, CDR2 YFSETQ. The CDR3 totals 15 residues. Here the CDR3 DNA reads TGCGCCAGCAGCGGGGCCGGGACTCCGATCAATGAGCAGTTCTTC. Its protein product is CASSGAGTPINEQFF.

The chain uses TRBV5-1 and TRBJ2-7; D is undetermined. CDR3 length: 14 amino acids. V lost 0 bases, J lost 2 bases, and 9 bases lay in between. Germline V gives CDR1 SGHRS, CDR2 YFSETQ. As DNA, the CDR3 is TGCGCCAGCAGCTTGGAATTAGGAGCCTACGAGCAGTACTTC. Amino acids: CASSLELGAYEQYF.

V usage is TRBV4-1 and J usage is TRBJ1-2; D possibly corresponds to TRBD1 (6 bases). In germline, CDR1 is MGHRA, CDR2 YSYEKL. There are 14 residues in the CDR3. V was pared by 0 bases and J by 4 bases, with 9 bases between. CDR3 DNA sequence: TGCGCCAGCAGCCAAGAATCCAGGGGCTATGGCTACACCTTC. This gives the protein CASSQESRGYGYTF.

The V call is TRBV5-4, the J call TRBJ1-3; D gene unclear. CDR3 length: 15 amino acids. V was clipped by 4 bases and J by 0 bases, with 11 bases between them. The germline V gene encodes CDR1 SGHNT and CDR2 YYREEE (reference sequence). CDR3 nucleotides: TGTGCCAGCAGCATGGAGGGATACTCTGGAAACACCATATATTTT. Protein: CASSMEGYSGNTIYF.